The entry below describes one TCR beta chain. No antigen is known for it. Compared with germline, one end of the junction differs, possibly owing to a read error. There are 15 residues in the CDR3. Each CDR3 protein gets one entry after TCRdb re-called the 5' RACE reads with MiXCR. The table has 390,000 or so distinct CDR3 sequences, approximately 20% seen once; the top ten hold about 17%. The data derive from a study of CD8 T cells in ankylosing spondylitis. Findings and caveats of the study: The clones that were linked to disease were reported to be significantly enriched in matched synovial fluid samples from ankylosing spondylitis patients. A TCR beta motif of 7 to 9 highly homologous variants seemed to mark ankylosing spondylitis blood. A subset of motif variants has previously been described in the synovial fluid and blood of reactive arthritis.

This chain connects TRBV12-3 or TRBV12-4 to TRBJ2-2; D unclear. Input material: blood, either unsorted or a sorted T cell fraction (not recorded which). This TCR derives from a male donor with ankylosing spondylitis. The CDR3 sequence is CASSFSAENTRELFF. CDR3 sequence (DNA): TGTGCCAGCAGTTTTTCGGCGGAGAACACCAGGGAGCTGTTTTTT.